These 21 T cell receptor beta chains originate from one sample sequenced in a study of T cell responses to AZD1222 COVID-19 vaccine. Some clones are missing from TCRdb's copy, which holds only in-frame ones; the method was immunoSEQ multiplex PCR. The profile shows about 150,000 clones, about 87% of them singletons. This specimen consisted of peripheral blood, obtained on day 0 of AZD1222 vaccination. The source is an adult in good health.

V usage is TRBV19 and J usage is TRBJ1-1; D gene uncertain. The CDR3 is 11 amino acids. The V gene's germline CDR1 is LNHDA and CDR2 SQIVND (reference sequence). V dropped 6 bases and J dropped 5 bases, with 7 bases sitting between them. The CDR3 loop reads CASRRWTEAFF. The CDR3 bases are TGTGCCAGTAGACGGTGGACTGAAGCTTTCTTT.

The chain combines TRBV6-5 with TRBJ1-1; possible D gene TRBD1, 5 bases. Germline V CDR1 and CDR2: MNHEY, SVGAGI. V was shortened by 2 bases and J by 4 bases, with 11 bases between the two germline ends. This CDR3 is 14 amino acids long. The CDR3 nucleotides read TGTGCCAGCAGTTACCGGGGGGATGGCACTGAAGCTTTCTTT. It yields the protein CASSYRGDGTEAFF.

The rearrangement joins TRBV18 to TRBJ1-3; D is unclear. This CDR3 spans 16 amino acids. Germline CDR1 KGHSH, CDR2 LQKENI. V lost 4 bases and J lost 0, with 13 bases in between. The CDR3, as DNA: TGTGCCAGCTCACGATCGGAGTTGAGCTCTGGAAACACCATATATTTT. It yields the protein CASSRSELSSGNTIYF.

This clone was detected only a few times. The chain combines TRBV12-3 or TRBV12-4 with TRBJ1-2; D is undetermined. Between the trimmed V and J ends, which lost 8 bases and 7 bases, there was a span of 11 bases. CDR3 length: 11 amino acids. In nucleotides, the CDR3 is TGTGCCAGCCGGGAGACTGTTGGCTACACCTTC. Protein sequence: CASRETVGYTF.

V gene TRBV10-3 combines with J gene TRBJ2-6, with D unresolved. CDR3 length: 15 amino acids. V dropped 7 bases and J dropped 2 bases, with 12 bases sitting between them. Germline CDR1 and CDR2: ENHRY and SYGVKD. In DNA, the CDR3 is TGTGCCATCACCTCCGTCGCGGCTGGGGCCAACGTCCTGACTTTC. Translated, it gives CAITSVAAGANVLTF.

The CDR3 region is CASSPLRGDSYEQYF. CDR3 nucleotides: TGTGCCAGCAGTCCCCTACGGGGGGACTCCTACGAGCAGTACTTC. This chain joins TRBV2 and TRBJ2-7, with 7 bases matching TRBD2. Looked up from germline, CDR1 is SNHLY and CDR2 is FYNNEI. The CDR3 totals 15 residues. V lost 5 bases, J lost 0 bases, and 7 bases stayed unmatched. Filled out from reference TRBV2 and TRBJ2-7, the complete variable domain reads EPEVTQTPSHQVTQMGQEVILRCVPISNHLYFYWYRQILGQKVEFLVSFYNNEISEKSEIFDDQFSVERPDGSNFTLKIRSTKLEDSAMYFCASSPLRGDSYEQYFGPGTRLTVT.

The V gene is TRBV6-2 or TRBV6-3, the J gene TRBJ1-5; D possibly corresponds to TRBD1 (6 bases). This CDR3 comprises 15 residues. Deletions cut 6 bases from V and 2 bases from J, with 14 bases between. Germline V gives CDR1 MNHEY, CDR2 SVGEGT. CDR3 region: CASSLTTGGNQPQHF. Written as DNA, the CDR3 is TGTGCCAGCAGCCTTACGACAGGCGGCAATCAGCCCCAGCATTTT.

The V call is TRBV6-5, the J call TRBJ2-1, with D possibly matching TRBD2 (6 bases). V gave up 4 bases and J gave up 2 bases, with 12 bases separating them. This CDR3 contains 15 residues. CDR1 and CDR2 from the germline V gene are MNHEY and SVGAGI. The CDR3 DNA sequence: TGTGCCAGCAGTTCGTCGGGGGAAACCTACAATGAGCAGTTCTTC. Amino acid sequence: CASSSSGETYNEQFF.

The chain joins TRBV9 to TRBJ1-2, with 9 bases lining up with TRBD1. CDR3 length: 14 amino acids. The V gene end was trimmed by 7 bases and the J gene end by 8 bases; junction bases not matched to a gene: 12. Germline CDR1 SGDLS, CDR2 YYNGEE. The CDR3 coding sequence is TGTGCCAGCCATACCGGACAGGGGCCTGCGGGCTACACCTTC. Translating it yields CASHTGQGPAGYTF.

In DNA, the CDR3 is TGTGCCAGCAGCTTAATCGGGACTAGCGGGGGGCATGAGCAGTTCTTC. This translates into CASSLIGTSGGHEQFF. This chain links TRBV7-8 with TRBJ2-1; 15 bases are a match to TRBD2. The CDR3 totals 16 residues. The ends lost 2 bases at V and 8 bases at J; junction bases unmatched: 4. Germline V gene lookup returns CDR1 SGHVS and CDR2 FQNEAQ.

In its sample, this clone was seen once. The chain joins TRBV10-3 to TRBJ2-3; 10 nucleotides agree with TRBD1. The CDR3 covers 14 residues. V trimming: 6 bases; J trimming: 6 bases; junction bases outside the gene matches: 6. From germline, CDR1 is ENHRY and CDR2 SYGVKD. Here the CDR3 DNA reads TGTGCCATCAGAGCGACAGGGGGCGTCGATACGCAGTATTTT. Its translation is CAIRATGGVDTQYF.

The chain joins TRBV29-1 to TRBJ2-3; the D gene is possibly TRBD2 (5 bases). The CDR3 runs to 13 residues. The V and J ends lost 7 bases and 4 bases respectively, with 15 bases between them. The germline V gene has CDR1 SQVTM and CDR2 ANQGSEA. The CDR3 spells CSAERSVPDTQYF. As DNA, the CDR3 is TGCAGCGCCGAACGTAGCGTCCCAGATACGCAGTATTTT.

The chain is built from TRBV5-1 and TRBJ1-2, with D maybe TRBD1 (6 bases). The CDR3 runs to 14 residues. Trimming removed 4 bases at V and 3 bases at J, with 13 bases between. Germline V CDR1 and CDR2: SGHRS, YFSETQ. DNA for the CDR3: TGCGCCAGCAGCCCTTCAGGGGCCCACTATGGCTACACCTTC. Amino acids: CASSPSGAHYGYTF.

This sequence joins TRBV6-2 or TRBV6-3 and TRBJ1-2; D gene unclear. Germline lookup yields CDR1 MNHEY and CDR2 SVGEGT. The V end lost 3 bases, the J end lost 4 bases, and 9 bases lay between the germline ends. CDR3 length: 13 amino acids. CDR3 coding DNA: TGTGCCAGCAGTTATTCGGAGGGCTATGGCTACACCTTC. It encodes CASSYSEGYGYTF.

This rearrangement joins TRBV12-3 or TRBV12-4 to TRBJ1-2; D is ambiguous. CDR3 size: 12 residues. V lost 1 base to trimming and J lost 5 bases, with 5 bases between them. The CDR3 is CASSLELYGYTF. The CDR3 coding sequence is TGTGCCAGCAGTTTAGAACTGTATGGCTACACCTTC.

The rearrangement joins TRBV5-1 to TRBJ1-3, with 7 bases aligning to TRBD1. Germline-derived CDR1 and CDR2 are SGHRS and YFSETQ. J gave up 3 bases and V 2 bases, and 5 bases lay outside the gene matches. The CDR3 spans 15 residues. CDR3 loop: CASSFGRGLGNTIYF. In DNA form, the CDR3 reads TGCGCCAGCAGCTTTGGTAGGGGGCTTGGAAACACCATATATTTT.

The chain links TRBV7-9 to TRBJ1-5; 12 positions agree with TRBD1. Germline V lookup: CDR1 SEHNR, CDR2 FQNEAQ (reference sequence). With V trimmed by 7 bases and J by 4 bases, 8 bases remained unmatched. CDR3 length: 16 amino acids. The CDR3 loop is CASTLGTGGPNQPQHF. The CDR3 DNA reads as TGTGCCAGCACTCTTGGGACAGGGGGCCCTAATCAGCCCCAGCATTTT.

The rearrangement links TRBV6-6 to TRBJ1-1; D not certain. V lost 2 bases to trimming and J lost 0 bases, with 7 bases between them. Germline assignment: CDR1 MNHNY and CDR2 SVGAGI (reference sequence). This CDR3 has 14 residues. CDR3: CASSYRALNTEAFF. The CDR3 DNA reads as TGTGCCAGCAGTTACAGGGCTCTGAACACTGAAGCTTTCTTT.

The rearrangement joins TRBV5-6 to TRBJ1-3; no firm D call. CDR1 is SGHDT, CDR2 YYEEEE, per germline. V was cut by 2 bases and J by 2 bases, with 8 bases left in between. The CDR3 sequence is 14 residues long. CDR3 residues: CASSFTDTGNTIYF. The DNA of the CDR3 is TGTGCCAGCAGCTTCACAGATACTGGAAACACCATATATTTT.

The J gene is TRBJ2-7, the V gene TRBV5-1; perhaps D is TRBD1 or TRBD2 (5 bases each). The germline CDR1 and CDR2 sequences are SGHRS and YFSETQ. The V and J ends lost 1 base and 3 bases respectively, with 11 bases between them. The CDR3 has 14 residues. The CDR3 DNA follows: TGCGCCAGCAGCTTGTCTGGGGGTAACTACGAGCAGTACTTC. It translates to CASSLSGGNYEQYF.

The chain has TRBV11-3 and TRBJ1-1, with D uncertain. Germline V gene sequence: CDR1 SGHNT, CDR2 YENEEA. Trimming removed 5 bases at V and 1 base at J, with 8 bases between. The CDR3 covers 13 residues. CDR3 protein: CASSRQQNTEAFF. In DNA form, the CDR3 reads TGTGCCAGCAGCCGACAACAGAACACTGAAGCTTTCTTT.